This TCR beta chain was documented in a study of regulatory T cells in long-lasting Graves disease. Described time point: newly diagnosed GD, antithyroid drugs for less than 3 months. Generation of the TCR library employed RNA extracted from PBMCs. Approximately 9 milliliters of peripheral blood went into EDTA tubes. HTBI primers from iRepertoire and Arm-PCR of CDR3 regions yielded the TCR beta libraries. TCRdb fed the multiplex PCR reads into MiXCR, producing one record per CDR3 protein. Seen here are 560,000 or so distinct CDR3 sequences, roughly 15% observed once, and the top ten hold around 12%. The CDR3 consists of 14 residues. V dropped 0 bases and J dropped 2 bases, with 9 bases sitting between them. Germline V lookup: CDR1 SGHRS, CDR2 YFSETQ. This sample was also put to use in a study of T cells in Graves' hyperthyroidism and ophthalmopathy. This second report adds: The TCR CDR3 was amplified in a first-round RT-PCR using the HTBI primer set.

The rearrangement joins TRBV5-1 to TRBJ2-7; D gene unclear. Source: peripheral blood mononuclear cells (PBMCs), taken at new diagnosis, from a patient treated with antithyroid drugs. The receptor's source is a man aged 18 to 29 with Graves disease. CDR3: CASSLDIGPYEQYF. CDR3 nucleotides: TGCGCCAGCAGCTTGGATATAGGACCCTACGAGCAGTACTTC. Full variable domain (rest looked up from reference TRBV5-1 and TRBJ2-7): KAGVTQTPRYLIKTRGQQVTLSCSPISGHRSVSWYQQTPGQGLQFLFEYFSETQRNKGNFPGRFSGRQFSNSRSEMNVSTLELGDSALYLCASSLDIGPYEQYFGPGTRLTVT.